This TCR beta chain derives from a study of cytomegalovirus exposure and HLA in healthy donors (dated by TCRdb to about 2017). Notes on the research overall: An earlier analysis of 587 of the donors reported over 250 Gb of sequence data and 95 million to 120 million unique TCR beta sequences obtained from 150 million to 200 million T cells. Approximately 300 gigabases of sequencing data and around 88 million unique TCR sequences made up an early release that covered approximately 620 HLA-typed donors. Among the roughly 410 genotyped donors, about 85% belonged to the genetic ancestry cluster associated with self-reported Caucasian donors. The study was designed to test whether signatures of past pathogen exposure could be identified by cataloging public T cell receptors. The study used immunosequencing to profile the T cell repertoires of hundreds of subjects and linked those repertoires to cytomegalovirus serostatus. A separate validation cohort of more than 100 different subjects was used in addition to the approximately 640-subject first cohort. The study combined high-throughput TCR immunosequencing, statistical association of individual TCRs with disease status, and machine learning to predict cytomegalovirus infection status. A later analysis re-analyzed previously published TCR beta repertoires from 666 donors and added high-resolution HLA genotyping to study TCR occurrence patterns. In the later analysis, no new phenotypic data were used to find candidate immune exposures; instead, reliance was placed on TCR beta sequences and their occurrence across donors. In an earlier analysis of a few hundred of the donors, high-throughput TCR beta sequencing was used to judge whether each TCR beta V gene segment behaved as functional or pseudogenic. Donor age, sex, ethnicity and CMV serostatus were compiled alongside the repertoire data. In a later genetic analysis, genome-wide SNP genotypes for 398 of the 666 donors were used, and that subset was treated as a discovery cohort. Every discovery cohort repertoire had been produced on one sequencing platform. HLA typing covered class I and class II loci at four-digit resolution. Typing coverage differed by locus: A, B, C, DRB1 and DQB1 were typed in roughly 620-630 donors, DQA1 in approximately 520, DPA1 in over 600, and DPB1 in 472. Five DR-DQ haplotypes were handled as single units for association and clustering because linkage in the cohort was strong. On average, roughly 200,000 unique TCR beta nucleotide sequences were sequenced per donor among a few hundred genotyped donors of the cohort, with roughly a sixth of those sequences being non-productive.

Library prep was done by the immunoSEQ multiplex PCR assay. A mixture of 60 forward primers for TCR Vbeta segments and 13 reverse primers for TCR Jbeta segments was used in the multiplex PCR. The CDR3 region of rearranged TCR beta genes was amplified from genomic DNA with a multiplex PCR assay. On the Illumina HiSeq System, the amplified TCR beta libraries were sequenced as 87-base-pair reads. Under the source paper's analysis protocol: A later analysis counted some 74 million unique TCR beta chains across the 550 to 700 repertoires, and some 11 million of these chains were shared by at least two donors. A nearest-neighbor algorithm error-corrected the raw reads and collapsed the reads into unique sequences, merging closely related sequences to remove PCR and sequencing errors. To assign V, D and J gene segments, CDR3 sequences were aligned to IMGT reference sequences. For a sequence to be retained, a match of at least six nucleotides to both a V gene segment and a J gene segment was required. A rearrangement counted as productive if the CDR3 had no stop codons and remained in frame with V and J, and every other rearrangement counted as non-productive. CDR3 was defined by IMGT convention, running from the second conserved V-encoded cysteine to the conserved J-encoded phenylalanine. Sequences without an unambiguous match to a single V gene segment were excluded from the earlier analysis of about 600 of the donors. An earlier analysis of some 610 of the donors called V segments functional above 56.7% productive rearrangements and segregating when the between-donor standard deviation exceeded 5%. A statistical classification framework was developed to diagnose cytomegalovirus status using the catalog of TCR beta chain sequences. V and J gene assignment, in a later analysis, came from comparing TCR nucleotide sequences with IMGT/GENE-DB human TR gene sequences. In a later analysis, CDR3 sequences and most-parsimonious VDJ recombination scenarios were assigned using the TCRdist pipeline. In a later analysis, every TCR beta chain was defined by the combination of its CDR3 amino acid sequence and its V-gene family, and reads without a unique V-gene family were dropped. To address suspected cross-contamination and a sequencing artifact, a later analysis removed around 600 highly shared, low-generation-probability nucleotide sequences. In a later analysis, a clonal expansion index was calculated for each public chain from normalized within-repertoire ranks of inferred template counts. In a later analysis, generation probabilities were computed with a VDJ recombination model fitted to out-of-frame rearrangements, and the resulting probabilities were checked against IGoR. A later analysis scored TCR-TCR, TCR-HLA and TCR-CMV co-occurrence with hypergeometric tests, applying a repertoire-size bias correction to TCR pairs. In a later analysis, false discovery rates were estimated by permuting HLA or CMV assignments 20 times. In a later analysis, co-occurring TCRs were grouped using DBSCAN, with TCRdist sequence similarity added in when clustering inside HLA-allele-positive subsets. Co-occurrence clustering excluded repertoires with fewer than 30,000 or more than 120,000 public chains, plus five with anomalous nucleotide sharing. Sourced from immuneACCESS, this table was stored by TCRdb with only in-frame sequences that have V and J called. A share of the clones is absent; for the studies checked, an unresolved V gene accounts for under half, and the remainder has no known explanation. V and J calls and clone size are as listed in that table; D and trimming were resolved from the DNA. The sample's own table lists more than 95,000 clones. Roughly 3.5% of the sample rests with the top ten.

The study at large found these results: In both the original and validation cohorts, the classifier was reported to diagnose cytomegalovirus status with high specificity and sensitivity. It was suggested by the authors that the approach could potentially be generalized to other disease states and immunological phenotypes. A later analysis associated about 17,000 TCR beta sequences with specific HLA alleles at a false discovery rate of 0.05. According to a later analysis, most CMV-associated TCR beta chains appeared to be HLA-restricted, and the HLA associations seemed to be driven largely by CMV exposure. Assigning TCR associations to individual alleles was difficult when HLA alleles, especially DR and DQ, strongly co-occurred. A later analysis reported that several top co-occurrence clusters appeared linked to parvovirus B19, influenza, CMV and Epstein-Barr virus. Presence/absence analyses assumed roughly uniform sequencing depth across donors, an assumption that may not hold. The sequencing pipeline was judged likely to have produced a cluster of highly shared sequence variants as a technical artifact. A further reported finding was that TCR beta sequences accurately predicted the HLA-A and HLA-B alleles for most subjects in the first cohort. The 87-base-pair reads could not distinguish some IMGT-functional V segments, including TRBV6-2 and TRBV6-3, so those segments were excluded. According to a later analysis, TCR association rates differed among HLA loci, with DRB1 alleles showing the most associated TCRs and HLA-C alleles showing the fewest. Linkage disequilibrium might explain the correlated functional status among segregating V segments, but an unknown experimental factor could not be excluded. In a later analysis, HLA-associated TCR beta chains were found to be more clonally expanded and to have lower generation probabilities than equally common non-associated chains. Most TCR sequences were seen in very few donors, while some public TCRs were found in many individuals. A later genetic analysis reported fewer N-insertions in productive TCRs among donors in an Asian-associated ancestry cluster than the roughly 690-donor mean. In vitro tests confirmed that a few of the cytomegalovirus-associated TCR beta chains recognize cytomegalovirus antigens. Because counts were too low, about 15 rarely observed V segments, including chromosome 9 orphons, were left out of the earlier analysis of over 550 of the donors. Immune exposure information for the cohort was limited to CMV serostatus. This cohort had only TCR beta chains sequenced, and the lack of alpha or paired-chain data limited which features could be detected. Broadly in line with IMGT annotations, most TCR beta V segments showed up in productive rearrangements about 87% or about 30% of the time in an earlier analysis of approximately 640 of the donors. HLA typing was unavailable for some donors at each locus, so association tests used only the typed subset. An association between a missense DCLRE1C variant and V-gene and J-gene trimming of TCR beta chains was found in a later genetic analysis and replicated in an independent cohort. The study listed 150 to 200 TCR beta chains as associated with cytomegalovirus.

Per the germline V gene (reference sequence), MNHEY is the CDR1 and SMNVEV is the CDR2. Reading from cysteine to phenylalanine, the CDR3 counts 15 amino acids. Only the CDR3 portion is preserved as DNA: 45 bases, with reading frame beginning at the first base. The cohort consisted of 666 healthy bone marrow donors. At the time of sampling, all cohort members were nominally healthy, though unrecorded immune exposures were likely present. The donor tested CMV seronegative and was one of the 352 seronegative cohort members. Each donor provided a peripheral blood sample, and peripheral blood mononuclear cells were used for TCR beta sequencing. Genomic DNA was extracted from the blood cell samples with the Qiagen DNeasy Blood Extraction Kit. Regarding this clone: No antigen is known for it.

The sequenced sample was PBMCs. The clonotype originates from a middle-aged man in good health and CMV-seronegative. This chain joins TRBV27 to TRBJ2-5; 11 nucleotides in the junction match TRBD1. The J call may be mistaken, given a closer DNA end match to TRBJ2-7. The CDR3 has the sequence CASKVTGTGGYEQYF. In nucleotide form, the sequence is TGTGCCAGCAAAGTTACCGGGACAGGGGGCTACGAGCAGTACTTC.